The T cell receptor beta chain described here comes from a study of CD8 T cells in Susac syndrome. Remarks on this clonotype: Its antigen is currently unknown.

The V end lost 3 bases, the J end lost 8 bases, and 16 bases lay between the germline ends. CDR1 is LNHDA, CDR2 SQIVND, per germline (reference sequence). The CDR3 runs to 15 residues. Findings and caveats of the study: In its TCR sequencing and HLA analysis, the study acknowledged that the number of individuals was relatively small.

The RNA, roughly 0.5 to 1 ug, was put through reverse transcription using random hexamers. Amplification of TCR beta CDR3 by immunoSEQ multiplex PCR spanned 54 Vbeta and 13 Jbeta. TCRdb redid the calling of the immunoSEQ multiplex PCR reads with MiXCR, one entry per CDR3 protein. The sample records approximately 120,000 distinct CDR3 sequences, 85% to 95% being singletons. The sequenced target, TCR beta, came from blood CD8+ and CD4+ T cells. Healthy donors constituted the control group, matched for age and sex. This chain connects TRBV19 to TRBJ2-2; unclear D gene. This clonotype originated in a human donor in good health. Input material: CD4+ T cells from PBMCs. DNA of the CDR3: TGTGCCAGTAGTATCATAGGAAGCAGAAGTGGGGAGCTGTTTTTT. Its protein is CASSIIGSRSGELFF.